The clone carrying this TCR beta chain showed up just once. This specimen comes from a study of control samples from healthy donors and cancer patients. TCRdb keeps only in-frame clones here, not all; method: immunoSEQ multiplex PCR. The top ten clones hold 7.8% of a sample with more than 90,000 clones, approximately 90% of them seen once. Sample: blood. The sequence derives from a man under 40 in good health.

This chain's CDR3 is CASSYASITDTQYF. The CDR3, as DNA: TGTGCCAGCAGTTACGCTAGCATCACAGATACGCAGTATTTT. This chain links TRBV6-2 or TRBV6-3 with TRBJ2-3, with D possibly matching TRBD2 (5 bases). The ends were cut back, 2 bases at V and 2 bases at J, with 8 bases in the middle. The CDR3 extends over 14 amino acids. Per germline, CDR1 MNHEY and CDR2 SVGEGT.